Following are 24 T cell receptor beta chains from one sample sequenced in a study of blood T cell repertoires in COVID-19. Method: immunoSEQ multiplex PCR; TCRdb's copy keeps in-frame clones and lacks some. The sample yields 77,000 or so clones, 70% to 90% seen once. The sequenced material came from peripheral blood. These receptors all come from a man aged 50 or older with active COVID-19.

The chain uses TRBV5-1 and TRBJ2-7, with 8 bases aligning to TRBD1. Trimming cost V 2 bases and J 6 bases; bases outside gene matches: 4. The CDR3 has 13 amino acids. Germline CDR1 reads SGHRS; CDR2 reads YFSETQ. The CDR3 DNA is TGCGCCAGCAGCTTCCCTACAGGGGGCGAGCAGTACTTC. Protein product: CASSFPTGGEQYF.

The chain uses TRBV28 and TRBJ2-7; 11 nucleotides line up with TRBD1. The germline V gene has CDR1 MDHEN and CDR2 SYDVKM. The CDR3 is made up of 14 amino acids. With 5 bases clipped from V and 5 bases from J, the junction kept 5 bases outside the gene matches. The CDR3: CASSRDRGIDEQYF. CDR3 sequence (DNA): TGTGCCAGCAGTCGGGACAGGGGGATTGACGAGCAGTACTTC.

This clone is a singleton in its sample. The chain employs TRBV9 and TRBJ2-7; 11 positions agree with TRBD1. In germline, CDR1 is SGDLS, CDR2 YYNGEE. With 4 bases clipped from V and 6 bases from J, the junction kept 9 bases outside the gene matches. The CDR3 loop spans 15 amino acids. In DNA, the CDR3 is TGTGCCAGCAGCAGATCCCCGGGACAGGGGGTCGAGCAGTACTTC. Translated: CASSRSPGQGVEQYF.

The chain recombines TRBV7-8 with TRBJ1-2; 9 nucleotides align to TRBD1. Germline V gene data show CDR1 as SGHVS and CDR2 as FQNEAQ. This CDR3 comprises 14 residues. V trimming: 5 bases; J trimming: 4 bases; junction bases outside the gene matches: 5. In DNA form, the CDR3 reads TGTGCCAGCAGCCCGAACAGGGGGCCCTATGGCTACACCTTC. Translating it yields CASSPNRGPYGYTF.

The V gene is TRBV5-1, the J gene TRBJ1-5, with TRBD1 matching 7 bases. In germline, CDR1 is SGHRS, CDR2 YFSETQ. The CDR3 consists of 14 residues. Unmatched junction bases numbered 2, after V lost 0 bases and J lost 5 bases. The DNA of the CDR3 is TGCGCCAGCAGCTTGGACAGGGGAGATCAGCCCCAGCATTTT. Translation: CASSLDRGDQPQHF.

The chain joins TRBV19 to TRBJ1-5; 8 bases are a match to TRBD1. The CDR3 has 11 residues. Germline loops: CDR1 LNHDA, CDR2 SQIVND (reference sequence). Trimming cost V 6 bases and J 14 bases; bases outside gene matches: 6. The CDR3: CASRGQALEHF. The CDR3 DNA reads TGTGCCAGTAGGGGACAGGCCCTTGAGCATTTT.

This chain uses TRBV7-9 with TRBJ2-6; tentatively, D is TRBD1 (5 bases). This CDR3 region has 15 residues. The V gene's germline CDR1 is SEHNR and CDR2 FQNEAQ (reference sequence). V shed 0 bases and J shed 2 bases, with 5 bases lying between them. The CDR3 protein is CASSLAGAGANVLTF. The CDR3 DNA reads as TGTGCCAGCAGCTTAGCAGGGGCTGGGGCCAACGTCCTGACTTTC.

The chain carries TRBV7-2 and TRBJ2-7; unclear D gene. The CDR3 length is 12 residues. CDR1 is SGHTA and CDR2 is FQGNSA in the germline V gene. V gave up 5 bases and J gave up 9 bases, with 14 bases separating them. DNA for the CDR3: TGTGCCAGCAGCCCTAGAGAGTTGGGGCAGTACTTC. This codes for CASSPRELGQYF.

The CDR3 region has the DNA TGTGCCAGCTCGCCGGGACAGAGGATAGCCAAAAACATTCAGTACTTC. Translated, it gives CASSPGQRIAKNIQYF. This chain uses TRBV18 with TRBJ2-4; 7 nucleotides line up with TRBD1. CDR1 KGHSH and CDR2 LQKENI come from the germline V gene. Trimming took 6 bases from V and 0 from J; bases not matched to a gene: 8. There are 16 residues in the CDR3.

The chain combines TRBV5-4 with TRBJ2-5; 11 bases are shared with TRBD2. After removal of 0 bases from V and 8 bases from J, the junction contained 6 bases not matched to a gene. CDR1 SGHNT and CDR2 YYREEE come from the germline V gene (reference sequence). This CDR3 has 15 residues. DNA of the CDR3: TGTGCCAGCAGCTTGGCCACTAGCGGGAGTATTACCCAGTACTTC. This sequence encodes CASSLATSGSITQYF.

V gene TRBV9 combines with J gene TRBJ2-7; tentatively, D is TRBD1 (6 bases). The V end was cut by 3 bases, the J end by 2 bases, with 12 bases between. Per the germline V gene, CDR1 is SGDLS and CDR2 is YYNGEE. The CDR3 runs 14 residues. The DNA for the CDR3 is TGTGCCAGCAGCGATACAGGGTGGGCCTACGAGCAGTACTTC. It encodes CASSDTGWAYEQYF.

The V call is TRBV6-1, the J call TRBJ2-1; 8 nucleotides line up with TRBD2. The trim removed 0 bases at V and 12 bases at J, leaving 7 bases unmatched. Germline assignment: CDR1 MNHNS and CDR2 SASEGT. This CDR3 has 14 amino acids. CDR3 loop: CASSEARGGGRQFF. The CDR3 coding sequence is TGTGCCAGCAGTGAAGCTAGAGGCGGGGGGCGGCAGTTCTTC.

The chain is built from TRBV2 and TRBJ2-7; D is ambiguous. Looked up from germline, CDR1 is SNHLY and CDR2 is FYNNEI. The length of the CDR3 is 12 residues. Trimming shortened V by 3 bases and J by 3 bases, and 6 bases separated the two germline ends. The CDR3 coding sequence is TGTGCCAGCAGTGAGAGAGTCTACGAGCAGTACTTC. It translates to CASSERVYEQYF.

The chain joins TRBV7-9 to TRBJ1-2; perhaps TRBD1 as D (6 bases). V lost 5 bases and J 2 bases, leaving 15 bases between the germline ends. The V gene's germline CDR1 is SEHNR and CDR2 FQNEAQ (reference sequence). This CDR3 region has 15 residues. CDR3 region: CASSTGTPLNYGYTF. For the CDR3, the DNA is TGTGCCAGCAGCACCGGGACACCTCTAAACTATGGCTACACCTTC.

The CDR3: CASSLGRANGYTF. The CDR3 nucleotides read TGTGCCAGCAGTTTAGGCAGGGCGAATGGCTACACCTTC. The genes are TRBV28 and TRBJ1-2; TRBD1 might be the D (5 bases). The CDR3 runs 13 residues. Trimming pared 2 bases from V and 6 bases from J, leaving 10 bases between. Germline V gene sequence: CDR1 MDHEN, CDR2 SYDVKM.

The rearrangement uses TRBV19 and TRBJ2-7; no definite D call. The V and J ends lost 3 bases and 9 bases respectively, with 15 bases between them. This CDR3 is built from 13 residues. From germline, CDR1 is LNHDA and CDR2 SQIVND (reference sequence). The CDR3 sequence is CASSIGPSSAQYF. The CDR3 region has the DNA TGTGCCAGTAGTATTGGGCCGTCTTCTGCGCAGTACTTC.

This clone was seen more than once but under ten times. The rearrangement joins TRBV3-1 (or the pseudogene TRBV3-2) to TRBJ2-2; no clear D. Germline CDR1 is LGHDT and CDR2 is YNNKEL (reference sequence). Trimming left V 3 bases short and J 1 base short, with 9 bases between. The CDR3 runs 15 residues. Written as DNA, the CDR3 is TGTGCCAGCAGCCATACTAACAAGAACACCGGGGAGCTGTTTTTT. It codes for CASSHTNKNTGELFF.

This chain joins TRBV18 and TRBJ2-2; the match to TRBD1 covers 7 bases. Trimming took 5 bases from V and 0 from J; bases not matched to a gene: 0. There are 14 residues in the CDR3. CDR1 is KGHSH, CDR2 LQKENI, per germline. CDR3 protein: CASSTGANTGELFF. The CDR3 DNA follows: TGTGCCAGCTCAACAGGGGCGAACACCGGGGAGCTGTTTTTT.

The chain couples TRBV7-9 to TRBJ2-3; 8 nucleotides match TRBD1. The CDR3 contains 15 residues. Germline V gene sequence: CDR1 SEHNR, CDR2 FQNEAQ (reference sequence). V dropped 5 bases and J dropped 6; count of bases not matched to a gene: 10. The CDR3 nucleotides read TGTGCCAGCAGCCAAGGTGACAGGGGATTCGATACGCAGTATTTT. This sequence encodes CASSQGDRGFDTQYF.

This chain connects TRBV3-1 (or the pseudogene TRBV3-2) to TRBJ2-1; 9 nucleotides line up with TRBD2. The J segment lost 0 bases and the V segment lost 0 bases, leaving 3 bases of the junction unmatched. The germline V gene has CDR1 LGHDT and CDR2 YNNKEL (reference sequence). This CDR3 is built from 17 residues. CDR3 region: CASSQDLAGRSYNEQFF. DNA for the CDR3: TGTGCCAGCAGCCAAGACCTAGCGGGGCGCTCCTACAATGAGCAGTTCTTC.

The chain couples TRBV28 to TRBJ2-7; D is perhaps TRBD1 (6 bases). Trimming took 5 bases from V and 5 from J, leaving 13 bases between them. Germline CDR1 and CDR2: MDHEN and SYDVKM. The CDR3 consists of 13 residues. This chain's CDR3 is CASSPQGSHEQYF. CDR3 nucleotide sequence: TGTGCCAGCAGTCCCCAGGGGTCCCACGAGCAGTACTTC.

The genes are TRBV6-2 or TRBV6-3 and TRBJ2-2; D perhaps matches TRBD2 (6 bases). This CDR3 has 14 amino acids. Trimming left V 5 bases short and J 5 bases short, with 12 bases between. Germline-derived CDR1 and CDR2 are MNHEY and SVGEGT. The CDR3 DNA reads TGTGCCAGCAGTCCCCGGAGGGAGACCGGGGAGCTGTTTTTT. Its translation: CASSPRRETGELFF.

V usage is TRBV25-1 and J usage is TRBJ1-6, with unresolved D. V lost 3 bases and J 4 bases, leaving 4 bases between the germline ends. The CDR3 spans 13 residues. Germline V gene data show CDR1 as MGHDK and CDR2 as SYGVNS. For the CDR3, the DNA is TGTGCCAGCAGTGACAGATATAATTCACCCCTCCACTTT. As protein: CASSDRYNSPLHF.

This chain joins TRBV18 and TRBJ1-5; no clear D. Trimming cost V 0 bases and J 4 bases, with 16 bases left between them. CDR1 is KGHSH, CDR2 LQKENI, per germline. This CDR3 region has 17 residues. The CDR3 DNA sequence: TGTGCCAGCTCACCACCGAGTCCGGGTAGTAGAAATCAGCCCCAGCATTTT. Translation: CASSPPSPGSRNQPQHF.